Each of the 20 T cell receptor beta chains below was sequenced from the same sample in a study of graft-versus-host responses after intestinal transplantation. These TCRs' antigens remain unknown. Method: immunoSEQ multiplex PCR; TCRdb's copy keeps in-frame clones and lacks some. Counted here are around 40,000 clones, about 95% occurring once; the ten biggest clones make up about 0.55%. The sequencing used unstimulated CD8+ T cells sorted from spleen or lymph node cells, collected before transplant. The receptor set was obtained from a human donor who was the organ donor for an intestinal transplant.

V is TRBV4-3 and J is TRBJ2-7; the D gene is possibly TRBD1 (5 bases). CDR1 and CDR2 (germline): LGHNA, YSLEER. Trimming removed 0 bases from V and 5 bases from J, with 14 bases in between. The CDR3 totals 15 residues. CDR3 sequence (DNA): TGCGCCAGCAGCCAAGAGGGTCGCAGGGCCCACGAGCAGTACTTC. It specifies CASSQEGRRAHEQYF.

The V call is TRBV5-8, the J call TRBJ2-3, with D unresolved. This CDR3 is built from 14 residues. The germline CDR1 and CDR2 sequences are SGHTS and YDEGEE. Trimming pared 2 bases from V and 2 bases from J, leaving 9 bases between. The CDR3 loop reads CASSFGQVTDTQYF. The CDR3 region has the DNA TGTGCCAGCAGCTTTGGGCAGGTCACAGATACGCAGTATTTT. Using reference TRBV5-8 and TRBJ2-3 for the parts outside the CDR3, the full variable domain is EAGVTQSPTHLIKTRGQQATLRCSPISGHTSVYWYQQALGLGLQFLLWYDEGEERNRGNFPPRFSGRQFPNYSSELNVNALELEDSALYLCASSFGQVTDTQYFGPGTRLTVL.

V gene TRBV7-3 combines with J gene TRBJ2-3, with 12 bases identical to TRBD2. V lost 5 bases, J lost 4 bases, and 1 base stayed unmatched. Germline CDR1 reads SGHTA; CDR2 reads FQGTGA. The CDR3 consists of 14 residues. The CDR3 nucleotides read TGTGCCAGCAGCCCTAGCGGGGGGGCAGATACGCAGTATTTT. It is translated as CASSPSGGADTQYF.

This clone occurred once. The chain is built from TRBV12-5 and TRBJ2-1, with 7 nucleotides matching TRBD2. Germline loops: CDR1 LGHNT, CDR2 FRNRAP. This CDR3 spans 16 amino acids. V lost 0 bases, J lost 5 bases, and 7 bases stayed unmatched. The CDR3 region is CASGLVLDGRHNEQFF. The CDR3 DNA reads TGTGCTAGTGGTTTGGTACTAGACGGGAGGCACAATGAGCAGTTCTTC.

This chain connects TRBV30 to TRBJ2-1, with D maybe TRBD2 (6 bases). The CDR3 runs 13 residues. The V gene lost 3 bases and the J gene lost 4 bases, with 10 bases spanning the gap. Germline CDR1 and CDR2: GTSNPN and SVGIG (reference sequence). In DNA form, the CDR3 reads TGTGCCTGGAGGGGGGAGGTATACAATGAGCAGTTCTTC. Translated: CAWRGEVYNEQFF. Complete variable domain (other parts from reference TRBV30 and TRBJ2-1): SQTIHQWPATLVQPVGSPLSLECTVEGTSNPNLYWYRQAAGRGLQLLFYSVGIGQISSEVPQNLSASRPQDRQFILSSKKLLLSDSGFYLCAWRGEVYNEQFFGPGTRLTVL.

CDR3 nucleotide sequence: TGTGCCACCAGCAGTATAGCGGGGGGTTACAATGAGCAGTTCTTC. It encodes CATSSIAGGYNEQFF. The chain employs TRBV15 and TRBJ2-1, with TRBD2 identical over 10 bases. This CDR3 is 15 amino acids long. Losses at the gene ends were 3 bases for V and 4 bases for J; bases not matched to a gene: 3. CDR1 is LNHNV and CDR2 is YYDKDF in the germline V gene (reference sequence).

The chain has TRBV21-1 and TRBJ2-3; the table calls TRBD2, which could not be checked here. TRBV21-1 is assigned pseudogene status. This CDR3 is 13 amino acids long. As DNA, the CDR3 is TGTGCCAGCAGCAAAGCAGGAGGAGATACGCAGTATTTT. As protein: CASSKAGGDTQYF.

This chain connects TRBV4-2 to TRBJ2-2; TRBD1 aligns across 12 bases. The CDR3 loop spans 15 amino acids. V shed 5 bases, J shed 6 bases, and the junction held 4 bases outside the gene matches. CDR1 and CDR2 (germline): LGHNA, YNFKEQ. CDR3 bases: TGTGCCAGCAGCGCCGGGACAGGGGGCCCCGGGGAGCTGTTTTTT. This sequence encodes CASSAGTGGPGELFF.

The V gene is TRBV29-1, the J gene TRBJ2-7, with a tentative D call TRBD2 (5 bases). CDR1 SQVTM and CDR2 ANQGSEA come from the germline V gene. This CDR3 comprises 13 residues. V shed 5 bases and J shed 2 bases, with 13 bases lying between them. The CDR3 nucleotides are TGCAGCGTTTTAGCGTCCGGAACCTACGAGCAGTACTTC. Encoded protein: CSVLASGTYEQYF.

This clone showed up just a few times. The chain employs TRBV5-3 and TRBJ2-7; the D is unclear. TRBV5-3 is placed among ORFs of uncertain function. V was cut by 4 bases and J by 0 bases, with 14 bases left in between. This CDR3 contains 15 residues. DNA of the CDR3: TGTGCCAGAAGCCGTCGGACGGATAGCTCCTACGAGCAGTACTTC. This gives the protein CARSRRTDSSYEQYF.

The rearrangement links TRBV6-5 to TRBJ1-1; D unresolved. V was clipped by 0 bases and J by 3 bases, with 11 bases between them. CDR1 and CDR2 from the germline V gene are MNHEY and SVGAGI. CDR3 length equals 15 residues. This CDR3 reads CASSYSPWADTEAFF. DNA of the CDR3: TGTGCCAGCAGTTACTCTCCCTGGGCGGACACTGAAGCTTTCTTT.

CDR3 in DNA: TGTGCCAGCAGTTACTCATGGGGGCCCCAAGAGACCCAGTACTTC. Its translation: CASSYSWGPQETQYF. The rearrangement links TRBV6-6 to TRBJ2-5, with a weak D call TRBD1 (6 bases). With 0 bases removed from V and 1 base from J, the gap between germline ends came to 9 bases. The germline V gene encodes CDR1 MNHNY and CDR2 SVGAGI (reference sequence). The CDR3 has 15 residues.

The chain employs TRBV7-9 and TRBJ2-3, with 9 bases matching TRBD1. The CDR3 extends over 15 amino acids. V lost 6 bases, J lost 2 bases, and 6 bases stayed unmatched. Germline V gene lookup returns CDR1 SEHNR and CDR2 FQNEAQ (reference sequence). CDR3 coding DNA: TGTGCCAGCAGGGGGACAGGGACCCACACAGATACGCAGTATTTT. It is translated as CASRGTGTHTDTQYF. Full variable domain (missing parts from reference TRBV7-9 and TRBJ2-3): DTGVSQNPRHKITKRGQNVTFRCDPISEHNRLYWYRQTLGQGPEFLTYFQNEAQLEKSRLLSDRFSAERPKGSFSTLEIQRTEQGDSAMYLCASRGTGTHTDTQYFGPGTRLTVL.

In nucleotides, the CDR3 is TGCGCCAGCAGCCAAGATGCCTCAGGGGCTCCCACTGAAGCTTTCTTT. This gives the protein CASSQDASGAPTEAFF. This chain connects TRBV4-3 to TRBJ1-1, with a possible D match to TRBD1 (6 bases). The germline CDR1 and CDR2 sequences are LGHNA and YSLEER. This CDR3 has 16 amino acids. V was trimmed by 0 bases and J by 4 bases, leaving 15 bases between them.

The CDR3 loop reads CASSPIGTVAWYF. The CDR3 bases are TGCGCCAGCAGCCCCATCGGGACAGTGGCATGGTACTTC. V gene TRBV4-1 combines with J gene TRBJ2-7; 7 bases agree with TRBD1. Germline values: CDR1 MGHRA, CDR2 YSYEKL. Germline trimming cut 4 bases from V and 12 bases from J; bases unmatched to any gene: 12. This CDR3 spans 13 amino acids.

The rearrangement links TRBV9 to TRBJ2-3, with D possibly TRBD2 on 6 matching bases. V was cut by 0 bases and J by 2 bases, with 13 bases left in between. CDR1 and CDR2 (germline): SGDLS, YYNGEE. The CDR3 runs to 16 residues. The CDR3 loop is CASSVGGSGYTDTQYF. As DNA, the CDR3 is TGTGCCAGCAGCGTAGGGGGTAGCGGATACACAGATACGCAGTATTTT.

This chain links TRBV13 with TRBJ2-2; D is uncertain. CDR1 and CDR2 from the germline V gene are PRHDT and FYEKMQ (reference sequence). CDR3 length: 13 residues. V lost 2 bases and J lost 6, with 7 bases in between. CDR3 nucleotide sequence: TGTGCCAGCAGCTTATACGAGTCCGGGGAGCTGTTTTTT. Amino acid sequence: CASSLYESGELFF.

This sequence joins TRBV9 and TRBJ1-1, with 7 positions matching TRBD1. The CDR3 spans 15 residues. Germline CDR1 reads SGDLS; CDR2 reads YYNGEE. Unmatched junction bases numbered 7, after V lost 3 bases and J lost 2 bases. The DNA of the CDR3 is TGTGCCAGCAGCGGCTTCAGGGGGGGCAACACTGAAGCTTTCTTT. Translating gives CASSGFRGGNTEAFF.

The chain recombines TRBV10-2 with TRBJ2-7; D is possibly TRBD1 (5 bases). The length of the CDR3 is 11 residues. V was pared by 6 bases and J by 3 bases, with 6 bases between. The germline V gene has CDR1 WSHSY and CDR2 SAAADI. CDR3: CASRQGYEQYF. DNA of the CDR3: TGCGCCAGCAGGCAGGGCTACGAGCAGTACTTC.

This clone was seen once. The chain employs TRBV7-9 and TRBJ2-2; D perhaps matches TRBD1 (7 bases). Germline CDR1 is SEHNR and CDR2 is FQNEAQ (reference sequence). The CDR3 spans 16 residues. The V end lost 5 bases, the J end lost 0 bases, and 13 bases lay between the germline ends. The CDR3 region has the DNA TGTGCCAGCAGCCCCTCAGGGGGGACGAACACCGGGGAGCTGTTTTTT. Its translation is CASSPSGGTNTGELFF.